The TCR beta chain under discussion was sequenced for a study of regulatory T cells in long-lasting Graves disease. General study results and limits: Persistent cases of Graves' showed reduced TCR diversity relative to newly diagnosed patients.

CDR1 SNHLY and CDR2 FYNNEI come from the germline V gene. Trimming removed 8 bases from V and 3 bases from J; junction bases left unmatched: 11. The CDR3 totals 15 residues. This clonotype was recorded many times. Antigen specificity is unknown. Through Arm-PCR of CDR3 regions and iRepertoire HTBI primers, TCR beta libraries were built. As originally analysed: Samples collectively showed 60 to 75 TRBV and approximately 14 TRBJ segments. TCRdb re-analysed the multiplex PCR reads in MiXCR, keeping a single row per CDR3 protein. The authors' filters were not applied to this entry. The table lists hundreds of thousands of distinct CDR3 sequences, 16% of them singletons, with around 19% in the top ten. Time point here: newly diagnosed GD, antithyroid drugs for less than 3 months. There was RNA extracted from PBMCs, and the TCR library was made from it. This sample also belongs to another study, concerning T cells in Graves' hyperthyroidism and ophthalmopathy. That work adds: With the HTBI primer set, the TCR CDR3 went through a first round of RT-PCR. Expanded thyroid clonotypes (above 0.001) were mostly also found in blood.

This sample comprised peripheral blood mononuclear cells (PBMCs), obtained at new diagnosis, from a patient treated with antithyroid drugs. This sequence originates from a woman aged 25 to 39 with Graves disease. The rearrangement uses TRBV2 and TRBJ2-7; TRBD2 matches at 9 bases. The CDR3 DNA is TGTGCCAGCCGGCGACGACTAGCGGAAAACTACGAGCAGTACTTC. It is translated as CASRRRLAENYEQYF.